This T cell receptor beta chain is from a study of blood T cell repertoires in COVID-19. Germline lookup yields CDR1 LNHDA and CDR2 SQIVND (reference sequence). Trimming took off 6 bases at V and 6 bases at J, with 14 bases between the two ends. The CDR3 sequence is 13 residues long. Repertoires were generated with immunoSEQ multiplex PCR, while TCRdb's copy carries only in-frame clones and drops some. The table shows some 180,000 clones, with around 85% occurring only once. The chain has TRBV19 and TRBJ1-2; TRBD1 might be the D (6 bases). This clonotype originated in an older woman with acute or convalescent COVID-19. Sample: peripheral blood. The CDR3 spells CASSRQVENGYTF. DNA of the CDR3: TGTGCCAGTAGCCGACAGGTCGAAAATGGCTACACCTTC.